This T cell receptor beta chain stems from a study of T-cell reconstitution after alpha-beta-depleted transplantation in children. A few counts support this clonotype. V was cut by 5 bases and J by 4 bases, with 9 bases left in between. Germline V CDR1 and CDR2: LGHDT, YNNKEL (reference sequence). CDR3 length equals 13 residues. It was with unique molecular identifiers that the TCRbeta library was prepared. TCRdb re-derived calls from the PCR reads in MiXCR, one entry per CDR3 protein. Among over 550,000 distinct CDR3 sequences listed, roughly a tenth were seen once. V is TRBV3-1 and J is TRBJ1-5; D is possibly TRBD1 (6 bases). The origin of this receptor is a human donor who donated a stem cell graft to a child with acute myeloid leukemia. The specimen was PBMCs from the stem cell graft donor, collected from the stem cell graft. CDR3 bases: TGTGCCAGCAGCGGGACACCTAATCAGCCCCAGCATTTT. Its translation is CASSGTPNQPQHF.